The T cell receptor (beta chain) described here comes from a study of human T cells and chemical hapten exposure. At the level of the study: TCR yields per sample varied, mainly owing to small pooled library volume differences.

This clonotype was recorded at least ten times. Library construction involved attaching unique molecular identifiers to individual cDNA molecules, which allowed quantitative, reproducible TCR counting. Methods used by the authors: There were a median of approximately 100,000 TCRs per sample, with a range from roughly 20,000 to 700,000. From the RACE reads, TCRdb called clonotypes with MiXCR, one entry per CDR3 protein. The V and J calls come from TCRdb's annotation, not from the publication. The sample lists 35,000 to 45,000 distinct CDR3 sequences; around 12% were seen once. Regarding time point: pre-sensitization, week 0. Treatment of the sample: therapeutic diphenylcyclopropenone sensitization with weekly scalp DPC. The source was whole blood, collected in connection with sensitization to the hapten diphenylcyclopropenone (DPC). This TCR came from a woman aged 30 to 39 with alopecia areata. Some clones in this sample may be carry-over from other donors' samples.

DNA for the CDR3: TGTGCCAGCTCACCGGCGCCGGGCACCCCCGACACCATATATTTT. Amino acids: CASSPAPGTPDTIYF. The chain recombines TRBV18 with TRBJ1-3, with D unresolved. Trimming shortened V by 3 bases and J by 8 bases, and 17 bases separated the two germline ends. From germline, CDR1 is KGHSH and CDR2 LQKENI. This CDR3 is built from 15 residues.